Listed here are 5 T cell receptor beta chains from one sample, sequenced in a study of post-analysis software for immune sequencing data. Study-wide results and caveats: Four or five TRBV segments (TRBV5-6, TRBV5-1 and TRBV20-1 among them) occurred more frequently in patients than in controls.

These TCRs are of unknown antigen specificity. Libraries were made from TCR beta cDNA, and they carried unique molecular identifiers. MiXCR, run by TCRdb on the PCR reads, gives a single entry per CDR3 protein. Counted here are 600,000 to 700,000 distinct CDR3 sequences, 55% to 70% occurring once; the ten biggest clones make up around 11%. The sequenced sample consisted of blood. Receptors originate from a girl aged 2-10 years with multiple sclerosis.

The chain couples TRBV12-3 or TRBV12-4 to TRBJ2-7, with 10 positions matching TRBD2. The J call may be incorrect, as the DNA end agrees better with TRBJ2-5. CDR3 length: 17 residues. CDR3 bases: TGTGCCAGCAGTCCTAGGACTAGCGGTCCATGGGGGGAGACCCAGTACTTC. It is translated as CASSPRTSGPWGETQYF.

The chain recombines TRBV7-2 with TRBJ2-2; no reliable D call. There are 15 residues in the CDR3. Germline CDR1 SGHTA, CDR2 FQGNSA. Trimming removed 1 base from V and 1 base from J, with 7 bases in between. The CDR3 DNA is TGTGCCAGCAGCTTAGGAGGCATGAACACCGGGGAGCTGTTTTTT. Protein product: CASSLGGMNTGELFF.

This clonotype was counted between two and nine times. This chain uses TRBV6-5 with TRBJ2-1, with TRBD1 as a possible D gene (6 bases). The CDR3 runs 13 residues. The V gene lost 7 bases and the J gene lost 6 bases, with 13 bases spanning the gap. Germline CDR1 reads MNHEY; CDR2 reads SVGAGI. CDR3 sequence reads: CASKRGGGNEQFF. The CDR3 region has the DNA TGTGCCAGCAAAAGAGGGGGTGGCAATGAGCAGTTCTTC.

The rearrangement uses TRBV20-1 and TRBJ2-1; 11 bases are shared with TRBD2. The CDR3 has 15 residues. The ends lost 3 bases at V and 7 bases at J; junction bases unmatched: 8. Germline V gene sequence: CDR1 DFQATT, CDR2 SNEGSKA (reference sequence). CDR3 loop: CSASAQLAGVNEQFF. In DNA, the CDR3 is TGCAGTGCTAGCGCGCAACTAGCGGGAGTGAATGAGCAGTTCTTC.

The V call is TRBV12-3 or TRBV12-4, the J call TRBJ2-1, with D uncertain. This CDR3 comprises 12 residues. V lost 7 bases to trimming and J lost 10 bases, with 14 bases between them. The CDR3 nucleotides are TGTGCCAGCACCCTTGTACCCGGGGAGCAGTTCTTC. This codes for CASTLVPGEQFF.